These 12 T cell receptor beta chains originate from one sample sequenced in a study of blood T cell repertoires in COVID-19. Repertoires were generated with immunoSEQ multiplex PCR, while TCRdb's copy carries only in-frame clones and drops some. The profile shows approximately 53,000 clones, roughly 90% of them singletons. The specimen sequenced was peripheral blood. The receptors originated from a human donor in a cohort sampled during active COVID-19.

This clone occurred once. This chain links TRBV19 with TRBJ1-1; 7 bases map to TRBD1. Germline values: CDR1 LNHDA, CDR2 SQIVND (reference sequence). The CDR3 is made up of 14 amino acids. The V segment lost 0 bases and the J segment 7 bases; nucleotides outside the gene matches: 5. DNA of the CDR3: TGTGCCAGTAGTATAGAACGCGACAGGGTTGAAGCTTTCTTT. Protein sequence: CASSIERDRVEAFF.

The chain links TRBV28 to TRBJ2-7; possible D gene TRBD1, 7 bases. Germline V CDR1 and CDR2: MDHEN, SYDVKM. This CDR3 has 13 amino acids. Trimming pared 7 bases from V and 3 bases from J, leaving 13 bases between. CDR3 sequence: CASTPGGYYEQYF. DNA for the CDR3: TGTGCCAGCACGCCAGGGGGGTACTACGAGCAGTACTTC.

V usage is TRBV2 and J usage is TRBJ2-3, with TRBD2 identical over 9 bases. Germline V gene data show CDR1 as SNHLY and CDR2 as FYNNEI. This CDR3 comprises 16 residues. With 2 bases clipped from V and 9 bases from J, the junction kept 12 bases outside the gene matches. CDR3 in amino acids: CASSEQGAGGSWTQYF. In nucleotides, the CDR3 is TGTGCCAGCAGTGAACAGGGAGCGGGAGGTAGCTGGACGCAGTATTTT. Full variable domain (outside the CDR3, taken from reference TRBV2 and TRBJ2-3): EPEVTQTPSHQVTQMGQEVILRCVPISNHLYFYWYRQILGQKVEFLVSFYNNEISEKSEIFDDQFSVERPDGSNFTLKIRSTKLEDSAMYFCASSEQGAGGSWTQYFGPGTRLTVL.

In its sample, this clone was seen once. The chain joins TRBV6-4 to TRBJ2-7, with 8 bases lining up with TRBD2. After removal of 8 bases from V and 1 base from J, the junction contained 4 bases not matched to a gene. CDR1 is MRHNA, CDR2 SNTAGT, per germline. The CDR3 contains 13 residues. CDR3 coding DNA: TGTGCCAGCCCGGGAGGGCTTTCCTACGAGCAGTACTTC. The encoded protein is CASPGGLSYEQYF.

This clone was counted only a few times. The CDR3 nucleotides read TGTGCCAGCAGCGTAGAAGGGACAGGGCTCTCTGGAAACACCATATATTTT. Its translation: CASSVEGTGLSGNTIYF. The chain couples TRBV9 to TRBJ1-3, with 9 positions matching TRBD1. J was trimmed by 0 bases and V by 0 bases; bases with no gene match: 4. The CDR3 has 17 amino acids. Germline V CDR1 and CDR2: SGDLS, YYNGEE.

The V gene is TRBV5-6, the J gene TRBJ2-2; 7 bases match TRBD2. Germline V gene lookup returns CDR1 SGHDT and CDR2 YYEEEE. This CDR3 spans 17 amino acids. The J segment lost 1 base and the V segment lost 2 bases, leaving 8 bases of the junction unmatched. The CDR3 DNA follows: TGTGCCAGCAGCTTCGATACCCTAGCGGTGAACACCGGGGAGCTGTTTTTT. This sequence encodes CASSFDTLAVNTGELFF.

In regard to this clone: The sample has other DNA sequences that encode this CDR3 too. This chain's CDR3 is CASSLRLAGSTDTQYF. The CDR3 DNA is TGTGCCAGCAGTTTAAGACTAGCGGGAAGCACAGATACGCAGTATTTT. The gene calls are TRBV27 and TRBJ2-3, with TRBD2 identical over 11 bases. The J segment lost 0 bases and the V segment lost 2 bases, leaving 1 base of the junction unmatched. Germline-derived CDR1 and CDR2 are MNHEY and SMNVEV (reference sequence). This CDR3 is 16 amino acids long.

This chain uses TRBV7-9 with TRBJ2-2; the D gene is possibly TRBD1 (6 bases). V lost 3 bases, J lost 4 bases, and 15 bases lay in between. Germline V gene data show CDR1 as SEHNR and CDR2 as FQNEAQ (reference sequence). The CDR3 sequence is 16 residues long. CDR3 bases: TGTGCCAGCAGCTTTCCCCGGACAGTGCTCACCGGGGAGCTGTTTTTT. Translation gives CASSFPRTVLTGELFF.

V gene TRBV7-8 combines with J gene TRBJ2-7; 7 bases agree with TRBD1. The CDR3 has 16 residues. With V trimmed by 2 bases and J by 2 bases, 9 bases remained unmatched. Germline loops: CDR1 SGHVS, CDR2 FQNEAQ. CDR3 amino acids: CASSLRDRANPYEQYF. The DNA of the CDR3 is TGTGCCAGCAGCTTACGGGACAGAGCAAACCCCTACGAGCAGTACTTC.

The DNA of the CDR3 is TGTGCCAGTAGCGGACGGGGGGCCTTTCAGCCCCAGCATTTT. Translating it yields CASSGRGAFQPQHF. The chain carries TRBV19 and TRBJ1-5; TRBD1 might be the D (6 bases). CDR1 LNHDA and CDR2 SQIVND come from the germline V gene (reference sequence). The CDR3 is 14 residues long. V lost 6 bases to trimming and J lost 6 bases, with 15 bases between them.

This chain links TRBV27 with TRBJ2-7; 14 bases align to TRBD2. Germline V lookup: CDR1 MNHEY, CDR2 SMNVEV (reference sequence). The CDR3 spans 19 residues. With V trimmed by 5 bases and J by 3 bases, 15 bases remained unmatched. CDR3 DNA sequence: TGTGCCAGCAGTCCTACCATCGGGACTAGCGGGGGCTTACTCTACGAGCAGTACTTC. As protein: CASSPTIGTSGGLLYEQYF.

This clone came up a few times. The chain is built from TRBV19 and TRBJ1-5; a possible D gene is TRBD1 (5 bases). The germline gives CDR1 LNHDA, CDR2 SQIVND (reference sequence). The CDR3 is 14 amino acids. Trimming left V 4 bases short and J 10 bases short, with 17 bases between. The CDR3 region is CASSTSGGGAPQHF. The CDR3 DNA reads TGTGCCAGTAGTACTTCTGGGGGAGGGGCTCCCCAGCATTTT.